This TCR beta chain came from a study of spatial heterogeneity in lung cancer. Points from the study as a whole: Tracking of tumor mutation counts was seen in expanded intratumoral alpha and beta TCR counts.

From the 5' RACE reads, TCRdb called clonotypes with MiXCR, one entry per CDR3 protein. The sample holds some 10,000 distinct CDR3 sequences, more than 3.5% seen once. This clonotype was recorded at least ten times. What it recognizes is unknown. Germline values: CDR1 SGDLS, CDR2 YYNGEE. The CDR3 is made up of 16 amino acids. V lost 3 bases to trimming and J lost 0 bases; unmatched junction nucleotides: 7. Indicated time point: sample taken at primary tumor resection. No cell sorting; template was whole RNA from tumor, lung tissue or PBMC. This receptor was obtained from a female donor with early-stage non-small cell lung cancer. The chain links TRBV9 to TRBJ1-1; TRBD1 matches at 8 bases. The material sequenced was lung tumor tissue, taken at surgery. The CDR3 DNA sequence: TGTGCCAGCAGCGCAGGACAGGGTGCCATGAACACTGAAGCTTTCTTT. This gives the protein CASSAGQGAMNTEAFF.